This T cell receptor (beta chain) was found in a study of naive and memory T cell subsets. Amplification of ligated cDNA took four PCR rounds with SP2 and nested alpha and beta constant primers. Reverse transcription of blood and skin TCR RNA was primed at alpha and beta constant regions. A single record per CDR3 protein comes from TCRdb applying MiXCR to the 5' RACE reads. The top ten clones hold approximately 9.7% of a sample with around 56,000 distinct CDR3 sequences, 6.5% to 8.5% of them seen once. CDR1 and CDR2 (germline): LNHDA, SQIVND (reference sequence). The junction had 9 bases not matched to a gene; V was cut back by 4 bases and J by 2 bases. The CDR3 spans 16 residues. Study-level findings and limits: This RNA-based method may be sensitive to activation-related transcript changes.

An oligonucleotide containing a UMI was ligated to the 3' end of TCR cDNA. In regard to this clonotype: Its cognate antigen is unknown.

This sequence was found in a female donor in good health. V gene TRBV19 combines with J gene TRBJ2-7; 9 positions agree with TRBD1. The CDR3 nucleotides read TGTGCCAGTAGTACGGGACAGGGTATGTCTCCCTACGAGCAGTACTTC. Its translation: CASSTGQGMSPYEQYF.